This T cell receptor beta chain was retrieved from a study of CXCR3-negative and CXCR3-positive naive CD8 T cells. Study results and limitations: Across naive subsets, surface CD5 expression was comparable, and TCR strength was inferred from properties of the TRB CDR3. More hydrophobic TRB CDR3s occurred in CXCR3-positive than in CXCR3-negative naive cells.

Concerning this clonotype itself: Antigen unknown.

This CDR3 is built from 13 residues. The authors prepared UMI-labeled TRB cDNA libraries by 5' RACE. Reanalyzing the 5' RACE reads, TCRdb keeps one entry per CDR3 protein, without DNA. The sample table includes some 53,000 distinct CDR3 sequences. The sample consisted of naive CXCR3+ CD8+ T cells from blood. Documented subset: CD45RO-CCR7+CD27+CD95- naive CD8+ T cells expressing CXCR3 (TNR3+). The receptor's source is a human donor in good health. Some clones in this sample may be carry-over from other donors' samples. The gene calls are TRBV12-3 or TRBV12-4 and TRBJ2-1; TCRdb selects TRBD1, and the lack of DNA leaves this call unchecked. CDR3 region: CASSAGQYNEQFF.